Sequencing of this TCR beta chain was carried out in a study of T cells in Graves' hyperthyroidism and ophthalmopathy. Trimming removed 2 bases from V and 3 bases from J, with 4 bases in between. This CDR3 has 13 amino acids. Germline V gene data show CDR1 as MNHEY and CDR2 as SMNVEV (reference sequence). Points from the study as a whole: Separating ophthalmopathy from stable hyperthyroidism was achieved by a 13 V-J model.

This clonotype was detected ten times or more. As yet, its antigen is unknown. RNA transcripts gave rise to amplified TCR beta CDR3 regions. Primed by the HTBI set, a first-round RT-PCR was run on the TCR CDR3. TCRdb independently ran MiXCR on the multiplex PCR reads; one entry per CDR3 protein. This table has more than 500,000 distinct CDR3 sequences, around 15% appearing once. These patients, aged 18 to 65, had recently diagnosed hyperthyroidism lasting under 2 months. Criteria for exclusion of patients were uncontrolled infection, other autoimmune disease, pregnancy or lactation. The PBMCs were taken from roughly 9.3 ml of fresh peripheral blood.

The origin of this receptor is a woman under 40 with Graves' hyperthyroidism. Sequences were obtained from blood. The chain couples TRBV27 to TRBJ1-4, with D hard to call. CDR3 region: CASSLRANEKLFF. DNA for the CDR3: TGTGCCAGCAGTTTAAGGGCTAATGAAAAACTGTTTTTT.